The rows below give T cell receptor beta chains drawn from one sample of a study of cytomegalovirus exposure and HLA in healthy donors. Only in-frame clones appear in the TCRdb table, and some are missing; sequencing was by immunoSEQ multiplex PCR. In the table there are about 160,000 clones, 65% to 80% of which are singletons. Sequenced material: PBMCs. Source of these receptors: a man aged 35 to 55 in good health and CMV-seropositive. Both conserved end residues are trimmed from each CDR3. The D gene is left open where the match is weak. The listing skips clone size in some rows; elsewhere it reads once, few, many or a size class.

NA	TRBV7-2	TRBD2	TRBJ2-7	ASSLLAINEQY
NA	TRBV29-1	NA	TRBJ2-7	SVEVRDSLYEQY
NA	TRBV19	TRBD1	TRBJ1-5	ASRLIGTASQQPQH
NA	TRBV11-2	TRBD2	TRBJ2-3	ASSLMTSGPPDTQY
NA	TRBV6-5	NA	TRBJ1-1	ATQGWAAEAF
NA	TRBV29-1	TRBD1	TRBJ2-1	SDDRGPRNEQF
NA	TRBV5-6	TRBD1	TRBJ2-7	ASSLGQGGYEQY
NA	TRBV11-2	NA	TRBJ1-2	ASSPPGDGYT
NA	TRBV6-5	NA	TRBJ1-1	ASSYSKTRGTEAF
NA	TRBV25-1	TRBD2	TRBJ2-1	ASSDLSGAYNEQF
NA	TRBV6-1	TRBD2	TRBJ2-7	ASSVSLSGNSYEQY
NA	TRBV5-1	NA	TRBJ1-2	ASSSGTPGNYGYT
NA	TRBV7-9	NA	TRBJ2-2	ASSLVETGTTNLVGELF
few	TRBV30	TRBD1	TRBJ2-7	AWSAGTGRREQY
NA	TRBV14	TRBD1	TRBJ2-1	ASSLLDRATLNEQF
once	TRBV25-1	TRBD2	TRBJ2-5	ASSPGTSGKETQY
NA	TRBV28	TRBD2	TRBJ2-1	ASSSPGGSSYNEQF
NA	TRBV7-9	NA	TRBJ1-2	ASSLYSLAYGYT
NA	TRBV14	TRBD1	TRBJ2-7	ASSLFGQGKQY
NA	TRBV2	NA	TRBJ1-6	ASSKQPAENSPLH
NA	TRBV5-6	NA	TRBJ1-1	ASSLSAGVTEAF
NA	TRBV5-1	NA	TRBJ2-1	AISLETGVHSEQF
once	TRBV11-3	TRBD1	TRBJ2-1	ASSRRGGYYNEQF
NA	TRBV29-1	NA	TRBJ1-2	SVESMTGRSYGYT
NA	TRBV7-9	TRBD2	TRBJ2-7	ASSPGLAGPYEQY
once	TRBV7-9	TRBD1	TRBJ1-1	ASSLPRQGPAEAF
NA	TRBV7-4	TRBD1	TRBJ1-2	ASSSPGQGPNNYGYT
NA	TRBV2	TRBD1	TRBJ1-3	ASRQGQGARNTIY
NA	TRBV18	NA	TRBJ1-1	ASSPPPMNTEAF
NA	TRBV7-9	NA	TRBJ2-7	ASGVYEQY
NA	TRBV30	NA	TRBJ1-2	AWSTSWVAGGYT
NA	TRBV19	TRBD1	TRBJ2-7	ASRAGTGTYEQY
few	TRBV5-1	TRBD2	TRBJ2-1	ASSLGLAGFDEQF
NA	TRBV9	NA	TRBJ2-3	ASSVMWGQDTQY
NA	TRBV6-5	NA	TRBJ1-1	ASSYGAPRTEAF
NA	TRBV6-1	TRBD1	TRBJ2-7	ASSTTGVAYEQY
NA	TRBV10-2	TRBD1	TRBJ1-1	ASSFDRAGGAF
NA	TRBV7-9	NA	TRBJ2-3	ASSPTKSPDTQY
NA	TRBV2	NA	TRBJ2-3	ASSSGDTQY
NA	TRBV9	TRBD2	TRBJ2-5	ASSGGTSGNQETQY
NA	TRBV4-3	NA	TRBJ2-7	ASSQDSGAARSYEQY
NA	TRBV5-5	NA	TRBJ2-3	ASSPSGFTDTQY
few	TRBV19	TRBD2	TRBJ2-1	ASSMASGRGGEQF
NA	TRBV5-1	NA	TRBJ2-3	ASSFLTADTQY
NA	TRBV18	NA	TRBJ1-2	ASSSEGGWPSEGYT
NA	TRBV19	TRBD2	TRBJ2-7	ASSIGLAGALFAEQY
NA	TRBV5-1	NA	TRBJ2-7	ASSLARQGGEQY
NA	TRBV7-2	TRBD2	TRBJ2-7	ASSFSAGVGNEQY
NA	TRBV9	NA	TRBJ1-2	ASSVEAGIGYT
NA	TRBV10-1	TRBD1	TRBJ2-1	ASRRDSDDNEQF
NA	TRBV28	NA	TRBJ1-1	ASTQPVGSSGDTEAF
NA	TRBV4-1	TRBD1	TRBJ2-3	ASSLGQAGDTQY
NA	TRBV5-1	TRBD2	TRBJ2-2	ASSLGLAGTGELF
few	TRBV29-1	TRBD1	TRBJ1-2	SAPTGGDGYT